The clone carrying this T cell receptor (beta chain) showed up just once. The antigen is unknown. These data belong to a study of T cell clones after liver transplantation. From germline, CDR1 is SGHKS and CDR2 YYEKEE (reference sequence). The CDR3 extends over 14 amino acids. The ends lost 5 bases at V and 6 bases at J; junction bases unmatched: 8. General observations from the study: Donor-reactive sequences fell more than third party-reactive ones, suggesting partial deletion.

TCRdb keeps only in-frame clones here, not all; method: immunoSEQ multiplex PCR. The table records roughly 100,000 clones, roughly four fifths of them present only once. The sequence derives from a human donor who received a liver transplant. This material consisted of CD4+ T cells from blood, taken before liver transplant. The chain has TRBV5-5 and TRBJ2-7; TRBD1 matches at 10 bases. CDR3 sequence reads: CASRRPGQGLEQYF. CDR3 nucleotides: TGTGCCAGCAGGCGGCCGGGACAGGGGCTCGAGCAGTACTTC. Full variable domain (remainder filled in from reference TRBV5-5 and TRBJ2-7): DAGVTQSPTHLIKTRGQQVTLRCSPISGHKSVSWYQQVLGQGPQFIFQYYEKEERGRGNFPDRFSARQFPNYSSELNVNALLLGDSALYLCASRRPGQGLEQYFGPGTRLTVT.